What follows is one T cell receptor beta chain and its context. Its antigen is not identified. Germline V gives CDR1 DFQATT, CDR2 SNEGSKA (reference sequence). V lost 0 bases to trimming and J lost 3 bases, with 9 bases between them. The CDR3 has 15 amino acids. This specimen comes from a study of blood T cells in healthy people across ages. It was with a sample-barcoded 5' primer and a J-beta primer mix that a second PCR of roughly 6 to 12 cycles was run. Every molecule of cDNA carried a tag from a template-switch adaptor with 12 random nucleotides. Each CDR3 protein gets one entry after TCRdb re-called the 5' RACE reads with MiXCR. Of around 850,000 distinct CDR3 sequences listed, around 36% are singletons. Isolating PBMCs gave at least 6 million of these cells per sample. Study observations and caveats: The authors considered diversity estimates from one million T cells to be underestimates. With age, beta diversity per million T cells declined roughly linearly, significantly by approximately 40.

The clonotype originates from a man aged 18 to 30 in good health. What was sequenced was blood. The chain uses TRBV20-1 and TRBJ1-6, with D maybe TRBD1 (5 bases). CDR3 bases: TGCAGTGCTAGAGATCAAGACAGCTATAATTCACCCCTCCACTTT. Protein sequence: CSARDQDSYNSPLHF.